The clone carrying this T cell receptor (beta chain) was seen only a few times. Its cognate antigen is unknown. The junction differs from germline at one of its ends, possibly a read error. Whoever was chosen for sequencing had shown CD8+CD57+ cell expansion by flow cytometry. Severe acquired aplastic anemia was present in every patient. Receipt of therapy had not occurred in any patient by the time of blood sampling. CDR1 and CDR2 from the germline V gene are SGHTA and FQGTGA. The CDR3 length is 13 residues. The data were obtained in a study of CD8+CD57+ T cells in acquired aplastic anemia. Study-wide background: Sorted CD4+ plus CD8+ cells gave DNA averaging roughly 3 ug. General study results and limits: Between patients and controls, twenty-nine CD8+ CDR3 sequences were found in common.

Genomic DNA served as template for TCR beta VDJ and CDR3 profiling. MiXCR was run by TCRdb on the reads, yielding one entry per CDR3 protein. The sample shows roughly 250,000 distinct CDR3 sequences, approximately 79% of them seen only once. The sequencing sample was made of sorted CD4+, CD8+, or CD8+CD57+ T cells (not recorded which) from PBMCs. This receptor was identified in a human donor with aplastic anemia. This sequence joins TRBV7-3 and TRBJ2-5, with 9 bases fitting TRBD2. The CDR3 reads CASSLAGGPTKYF. For the CDR3, the DNA is TGTGCCAGCAGCTTAGCGGGGGGGCCGACCAAGTACTTT.